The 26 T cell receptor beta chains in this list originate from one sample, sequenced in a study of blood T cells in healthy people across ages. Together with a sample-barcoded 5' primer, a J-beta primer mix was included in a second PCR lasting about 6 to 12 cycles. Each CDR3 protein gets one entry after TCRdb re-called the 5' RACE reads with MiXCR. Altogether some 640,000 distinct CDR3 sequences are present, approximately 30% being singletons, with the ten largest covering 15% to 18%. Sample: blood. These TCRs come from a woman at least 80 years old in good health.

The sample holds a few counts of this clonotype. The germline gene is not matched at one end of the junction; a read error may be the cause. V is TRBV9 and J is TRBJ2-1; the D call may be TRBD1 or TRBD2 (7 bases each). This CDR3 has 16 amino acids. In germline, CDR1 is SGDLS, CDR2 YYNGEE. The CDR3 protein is CTSSAPRQGAGNEQFF. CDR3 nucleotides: TGTACCAGCAGCGCCCCGAGACAGGGAGCGGGGAATGAGCAGTTCTTC. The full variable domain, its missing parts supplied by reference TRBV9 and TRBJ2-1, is DSGVTQTPKHLITATGQRVTLRCSPRSGDLSVYWYQQSLDQGLQFLIQYYNGEERAKGNILERFSAQQFPDLHSELNLSSLELGDSALYFCTSSAPRQGAGNEQFFGPGTRLTVL.

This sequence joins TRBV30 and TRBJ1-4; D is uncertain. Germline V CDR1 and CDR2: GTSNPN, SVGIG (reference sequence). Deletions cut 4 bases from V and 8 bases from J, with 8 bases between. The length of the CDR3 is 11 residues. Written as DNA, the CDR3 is TGTGCCTGGACTCTGAGGGAAAAACTGTTTTTT. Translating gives CAWTLREKLFF.

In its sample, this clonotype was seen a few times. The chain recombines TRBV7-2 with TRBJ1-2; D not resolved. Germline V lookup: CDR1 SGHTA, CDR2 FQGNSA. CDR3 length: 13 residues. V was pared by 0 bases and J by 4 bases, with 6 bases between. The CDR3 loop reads CASSLAKAYGYTF. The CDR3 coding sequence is TGTGCCAGCAGCTTAGCGAAGGCCTATGGCTACACCTTC.

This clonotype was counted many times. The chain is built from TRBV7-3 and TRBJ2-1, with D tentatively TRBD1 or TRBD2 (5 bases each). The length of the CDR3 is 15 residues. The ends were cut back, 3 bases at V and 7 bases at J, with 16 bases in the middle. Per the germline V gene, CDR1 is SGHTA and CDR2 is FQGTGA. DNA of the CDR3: TGTGCCAGCAGCTTGGGACCGATGGGTGGTAATGAGCAGTTCTTC. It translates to CASSLGPMGGNEQFF.

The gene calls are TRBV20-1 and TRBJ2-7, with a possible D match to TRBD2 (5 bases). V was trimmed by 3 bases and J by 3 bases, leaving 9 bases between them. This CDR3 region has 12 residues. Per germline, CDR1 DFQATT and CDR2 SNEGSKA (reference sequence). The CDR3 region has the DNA TGCAGTGCTAGCGGGGTGATCTACGAGCAGTACTTC. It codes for CSASGVIYEQYF.

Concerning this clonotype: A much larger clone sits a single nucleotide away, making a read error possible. The chain's CDR3 is CSADRGAENHNTEAFF. DNA for the CDR3: TGCAGTGCCGATAGGGGCGCCGAGAACCACAACACTGAAGCTTTCTTT. This chain joins TRBV20-1 and TRBJ1-1; D possibly corresponds to TRBD1 (5 bases). The CDR3 has 16 amino acids. The ends were cut back, 6 bases at V and 2 bases at J, with 22 bases in the middle. The germline V gene has CDR1 DFQATT and CDR2 SNEGSKA (reference sequence).

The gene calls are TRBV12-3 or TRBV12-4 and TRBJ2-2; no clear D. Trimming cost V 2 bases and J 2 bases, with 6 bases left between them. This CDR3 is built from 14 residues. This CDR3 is CASSLLTNTGELFF. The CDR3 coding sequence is TGTGCCAGCAGTTTACTGACAAACACCGGGGAGCTGTTTTTT.

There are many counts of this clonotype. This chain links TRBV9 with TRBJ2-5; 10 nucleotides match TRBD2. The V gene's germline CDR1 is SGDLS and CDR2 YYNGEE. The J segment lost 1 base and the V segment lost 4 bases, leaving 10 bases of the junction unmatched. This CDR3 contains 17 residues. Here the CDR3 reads CASSPHVLAGAQETQYF. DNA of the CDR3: TGTGCCAGCAGCCCCCATGTCCTAGCGGGGGCCCAAGAGACCCAGTACTTC.

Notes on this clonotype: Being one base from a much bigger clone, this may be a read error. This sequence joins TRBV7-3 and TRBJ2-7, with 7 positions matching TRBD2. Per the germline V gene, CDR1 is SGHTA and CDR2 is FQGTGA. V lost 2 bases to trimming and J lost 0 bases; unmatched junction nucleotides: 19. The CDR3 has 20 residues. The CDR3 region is CASSLYVRGLRDQSSYEQYV. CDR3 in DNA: TGTGCCAGCAGCTTATACGTCCGGGGACTAAGAGACCAGAGCTCCTACGAGCAGTACGTC.

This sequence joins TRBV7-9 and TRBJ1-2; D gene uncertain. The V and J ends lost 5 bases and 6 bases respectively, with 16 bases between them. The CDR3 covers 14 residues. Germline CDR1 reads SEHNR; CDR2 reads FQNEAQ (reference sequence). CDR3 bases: TGTGCCAGCAGCCGATCGGCAGGAGGCGATGGCTACACCTTC. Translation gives CASSRSAGGDGYTF.

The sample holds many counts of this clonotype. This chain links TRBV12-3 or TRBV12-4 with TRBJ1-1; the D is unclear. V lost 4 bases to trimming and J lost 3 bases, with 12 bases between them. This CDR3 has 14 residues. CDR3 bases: TGTGCCAGCAGTTATCGACACCCGGACACTGAAGCTTTCTTT. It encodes CASSYRHPDTEAFF.

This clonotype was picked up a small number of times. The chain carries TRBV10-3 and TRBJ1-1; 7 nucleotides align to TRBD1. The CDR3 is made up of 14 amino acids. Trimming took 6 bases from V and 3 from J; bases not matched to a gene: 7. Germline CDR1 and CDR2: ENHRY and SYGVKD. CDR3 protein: CAIRATGWDTEAFF. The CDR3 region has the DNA TGTGCCATCAGGGCGACAGGGTGGGACACTGAAGCTTTCTTT.

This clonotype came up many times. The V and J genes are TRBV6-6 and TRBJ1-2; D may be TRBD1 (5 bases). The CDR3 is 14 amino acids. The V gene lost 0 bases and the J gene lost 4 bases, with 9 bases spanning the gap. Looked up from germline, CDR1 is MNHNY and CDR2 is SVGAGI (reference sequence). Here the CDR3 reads CASSYSPQGYGYTF. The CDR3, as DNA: TGTGCCAGCAGTTACTCGCCCCAGGGCTATGGCTACACCTTC.

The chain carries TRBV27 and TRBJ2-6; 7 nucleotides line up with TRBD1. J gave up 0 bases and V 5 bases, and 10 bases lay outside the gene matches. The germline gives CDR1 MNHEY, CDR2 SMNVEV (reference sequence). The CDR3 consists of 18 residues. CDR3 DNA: TGTGCCAGCAGTCCCCAACCGGGACAGAGCTCTGGGGCCAACGTCCTGACTTTC. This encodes CASSPQPGQSSGANVLTF.

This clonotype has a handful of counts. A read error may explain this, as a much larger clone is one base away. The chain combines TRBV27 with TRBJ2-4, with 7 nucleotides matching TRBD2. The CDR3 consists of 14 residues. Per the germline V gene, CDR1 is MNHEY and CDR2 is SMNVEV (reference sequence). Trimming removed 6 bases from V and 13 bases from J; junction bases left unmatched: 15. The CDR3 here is CASRRELMYNEQYF. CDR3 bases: TGTGCCAGCAGGCGGGAGCTTATGTACAATGAGCAGTACTTC.

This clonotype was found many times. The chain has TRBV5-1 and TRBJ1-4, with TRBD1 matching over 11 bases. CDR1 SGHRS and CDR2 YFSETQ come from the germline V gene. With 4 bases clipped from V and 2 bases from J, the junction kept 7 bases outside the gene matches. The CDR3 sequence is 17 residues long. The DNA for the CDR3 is TGCGCCAGCAGCCAAAGGACAGGGGGCGCGACTAATGAAAAACTGTTTTTT. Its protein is CASSQRTGGATNEKLFF.

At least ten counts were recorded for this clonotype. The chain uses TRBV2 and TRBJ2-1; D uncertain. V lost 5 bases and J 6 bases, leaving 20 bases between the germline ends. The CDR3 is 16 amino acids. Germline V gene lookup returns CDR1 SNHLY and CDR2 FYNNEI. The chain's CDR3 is CASSLKHRFPGNEQFF. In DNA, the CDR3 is TGTGCCAGCAGTCTAAAACACCGATTCCCTGGCAATGAGCAGTTCTTC.

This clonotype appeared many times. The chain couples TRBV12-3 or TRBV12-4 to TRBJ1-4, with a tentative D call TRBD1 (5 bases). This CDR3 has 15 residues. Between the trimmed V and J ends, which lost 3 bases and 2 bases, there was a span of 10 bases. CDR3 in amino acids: CASSLGRVTNEKLFF. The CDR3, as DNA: TGTGCCAGCAGTTTGGGCAGGGTTACTAATGAAAAACTGTTTTTT.

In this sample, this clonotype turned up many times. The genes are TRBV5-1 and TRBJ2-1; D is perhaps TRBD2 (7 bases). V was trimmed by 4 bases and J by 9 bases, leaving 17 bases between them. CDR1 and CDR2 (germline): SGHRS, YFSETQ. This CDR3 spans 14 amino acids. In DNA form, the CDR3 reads TGCGCCAGCAGCACGTCGGGGGGCTCGGCTGAGCAGTTCTTC. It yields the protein CASSTSGGSAEQFF.

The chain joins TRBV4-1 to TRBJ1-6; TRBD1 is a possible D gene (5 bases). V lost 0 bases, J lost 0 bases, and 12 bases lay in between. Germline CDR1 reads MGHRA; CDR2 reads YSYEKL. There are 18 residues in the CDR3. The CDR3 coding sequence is TGCGCCAGCAGCCAAGATTCTCAGGGAAGCTCCTATAATTCACCCCTCCACTTT. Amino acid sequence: CASSQDSQGSSYNSPLHF.

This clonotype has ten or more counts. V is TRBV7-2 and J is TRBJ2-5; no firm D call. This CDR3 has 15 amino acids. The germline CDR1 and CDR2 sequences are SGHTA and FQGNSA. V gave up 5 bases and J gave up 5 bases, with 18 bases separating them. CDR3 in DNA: TGTGCCAGCAGCCGCCTCAAATCCGGCGGCGAGACCCAGTACTTC. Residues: CASSRLKSGGETQYF.

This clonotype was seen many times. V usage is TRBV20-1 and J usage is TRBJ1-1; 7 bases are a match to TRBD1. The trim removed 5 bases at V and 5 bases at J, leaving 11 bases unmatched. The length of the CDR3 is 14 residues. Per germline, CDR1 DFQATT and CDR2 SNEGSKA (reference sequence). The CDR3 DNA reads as TGCAGTGCTCCACGACCAGGGGGAGGGACTGAAGCTTTCTTT. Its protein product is CSAPRPGGGTEAFF.

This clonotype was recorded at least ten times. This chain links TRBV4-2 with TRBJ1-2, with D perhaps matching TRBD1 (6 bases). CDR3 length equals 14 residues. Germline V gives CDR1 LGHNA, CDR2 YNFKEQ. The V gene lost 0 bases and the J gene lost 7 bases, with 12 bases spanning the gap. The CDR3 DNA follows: TGTGCCAGCAGCCAAGATAACAGGGTGGGTGGCTACACCTTC. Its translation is CASSQDNRVGGYTF.

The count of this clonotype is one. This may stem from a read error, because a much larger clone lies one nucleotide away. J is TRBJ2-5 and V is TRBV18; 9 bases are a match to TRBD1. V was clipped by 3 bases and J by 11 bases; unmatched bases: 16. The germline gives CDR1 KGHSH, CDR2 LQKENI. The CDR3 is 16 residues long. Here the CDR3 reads CASSPSTGGQVVEQYF. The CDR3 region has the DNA TGTGCCAGCTCACCCTCGACAGGGGGGCAGGTCGTAGAGCAGTACTTC.

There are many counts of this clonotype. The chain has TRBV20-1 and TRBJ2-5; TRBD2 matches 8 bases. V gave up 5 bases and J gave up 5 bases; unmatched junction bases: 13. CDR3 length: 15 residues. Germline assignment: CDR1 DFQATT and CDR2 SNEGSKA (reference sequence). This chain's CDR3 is CSAEAEGRGVETQYF. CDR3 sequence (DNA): TGCAGTGCTGAAGCAGAAGGGCGGGGGGTGGAGACCCAGTACTTC.

The CDR3 sequence: CATQLTGHLYNQPQHF. The CDR3 coding sequence is TGTGCCACCCAATTGACAGGGCACCTTTACAATCAGCCCCAGCATTTT. This chain links TRBV6-1 with TRBJ1-5, with TRBD1 identical over 7 bases. This CDR3 is built from 16 residues. V gave up 10 bases and J gave up 3 bases; unmatched junction bases: 15. Germline assignment: CDR1 MNHNS and CDR2 SASEGT.